This TCR beta chain comes out of a study of T cells in Graves' hyperthyroidism and ophthalmopathy. Amplified regions were TCR beta CDR3 sequences from RNA transcripts. First-round RT-PCR targeting the TCR CDR3 was performed with the HTBI primer set. One entry per CDR3 protein, called by TCRdb with MiXCR from the multiplex PCR reads. The sample includes under 400,000 distinct CDR3 sequences, over 11% of them seen just once. For the diagnoses, clinical symptoms, serum thyroxine and TRAb, thyroid ultrasound and orbital computed tomography were used. This clonotype was detected a few times. The source material was blood. This TCR came from a woman in her sixties or seventies with Graves' hyperthyroidism.

The CDR3 here is CASSYTPGSGETQYF. The CDR3 nucleotides are TGTGCCAGCAGCTACACCCCGGGATCGGGGGAGACCCAGTACTTC. The chain joins TRBV5-5 to TRBJ2-5; possibly TRBD2 for D (5 bases). V lost 3 bases and J lost 5, with 17 bases in between. CDR1 and CDR2 from the germline V gene are SGHKS and YYEKEE (reference sequence). This CDR3 comprises 15 residues.